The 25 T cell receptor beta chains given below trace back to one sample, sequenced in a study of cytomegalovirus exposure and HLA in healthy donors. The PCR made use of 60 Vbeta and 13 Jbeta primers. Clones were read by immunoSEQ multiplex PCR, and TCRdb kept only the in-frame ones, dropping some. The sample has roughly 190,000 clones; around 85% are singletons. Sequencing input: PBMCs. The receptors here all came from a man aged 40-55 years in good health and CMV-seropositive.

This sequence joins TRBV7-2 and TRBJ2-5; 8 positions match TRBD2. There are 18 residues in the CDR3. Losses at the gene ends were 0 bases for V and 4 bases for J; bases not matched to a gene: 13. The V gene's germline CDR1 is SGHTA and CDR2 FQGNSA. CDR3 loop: CASSLAKIRGGYLETQYF. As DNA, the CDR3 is TGTGCCAGCAGCTTAGCGAAAATACGGGGGGGCTATTTAGAGACCCAGTACTTC.

The CDR3 region is CASSLATGNQPQHF. The CDR3 nucleotides are TGTGCCAGCAGCTTAGCGACAGGGAATCAGCCCCAGCATTTT. The chain carries TRBV7-9 and TRBJ1-5, with 7 nucleotides matching TRBD1. This CDR3 contains 14 residues. CDR1 SEHNR and CDR2 FQNEAQ come from the germline V gene (reference sequence). The J segment lost 4 bases and the V segment lost 0 bases, leaving 0 bases of the junction unmatched. The full variable domain, in which reference TRBV7-9 and TRBJ1-5 provide the parts outside the CDR3, is DTGVSQNPRHKITKRGQNVTFRCDPISEHNRLYWYRQTLGQGPEFLTYFQNEAQLEKSRLLSDRFSAERPKGSFSTLEIQRTEQGDSAMYLCASSLATGNQPQHFGDGTRLSIL.

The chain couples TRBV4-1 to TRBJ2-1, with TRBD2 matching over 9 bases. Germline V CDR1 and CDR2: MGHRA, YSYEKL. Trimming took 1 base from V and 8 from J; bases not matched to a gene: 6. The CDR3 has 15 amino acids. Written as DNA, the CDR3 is TGCGCCAGCAGCCAAGTTGGGACTAGCAGCGATGAGCAGTTCTTC. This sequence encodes CASSQVGTSSDEQFF.

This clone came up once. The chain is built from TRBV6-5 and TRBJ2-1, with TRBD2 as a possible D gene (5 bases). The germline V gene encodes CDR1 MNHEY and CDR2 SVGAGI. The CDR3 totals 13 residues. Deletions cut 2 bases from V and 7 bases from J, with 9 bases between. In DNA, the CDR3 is TGTGCCAGCAGTTACCTCGGGGAGAATGAGCAGTTCTTC. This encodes CASSYLGENEQFF.

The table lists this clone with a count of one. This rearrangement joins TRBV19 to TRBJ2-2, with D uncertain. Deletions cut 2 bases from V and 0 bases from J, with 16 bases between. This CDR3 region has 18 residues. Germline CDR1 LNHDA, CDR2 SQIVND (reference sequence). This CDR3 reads CASSILGRTSPNTGELFF. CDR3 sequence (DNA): TGTGCCAGTAGTATATTGGGCAGAACGTCACCGAACACCGGGGAGCTGTTTTTT.

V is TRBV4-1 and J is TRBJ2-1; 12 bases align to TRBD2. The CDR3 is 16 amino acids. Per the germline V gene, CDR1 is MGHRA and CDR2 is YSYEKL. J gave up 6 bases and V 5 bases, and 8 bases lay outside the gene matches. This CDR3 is CASSTLAGGFGNEQFF. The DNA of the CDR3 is TGCGCCAGCAGCACGCTAGCGGGGGGGTTCGGCAATGAGCAGTTCTTC.

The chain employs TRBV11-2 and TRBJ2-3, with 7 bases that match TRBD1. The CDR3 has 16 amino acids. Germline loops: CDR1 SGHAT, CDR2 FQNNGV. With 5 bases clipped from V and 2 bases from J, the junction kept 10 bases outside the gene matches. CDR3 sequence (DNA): TGTGCCAGCAGCCCAAGCACAGGGGCCTACACAGATACGCAGTATTTT. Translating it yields CASSPSTGAYTDTQYF.

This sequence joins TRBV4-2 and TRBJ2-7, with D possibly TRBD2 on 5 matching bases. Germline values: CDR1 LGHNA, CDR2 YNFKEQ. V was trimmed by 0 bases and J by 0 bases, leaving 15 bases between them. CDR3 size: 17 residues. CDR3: CASSQEAAGASSYEQYF. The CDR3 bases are TGTGCCAGCAGCCAAGAAGCGGCGGGTGCAAGCTCCTACGAGCAGTACTTC.

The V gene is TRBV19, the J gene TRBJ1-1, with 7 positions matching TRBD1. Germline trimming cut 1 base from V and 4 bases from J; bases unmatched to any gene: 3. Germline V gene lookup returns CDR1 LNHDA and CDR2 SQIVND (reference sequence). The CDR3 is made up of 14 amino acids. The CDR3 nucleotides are TGTGCCAGTAGTATAGGGGGGACAGCCACTGAAGCTTTCTTT. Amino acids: CASSIGGTATEAFF.

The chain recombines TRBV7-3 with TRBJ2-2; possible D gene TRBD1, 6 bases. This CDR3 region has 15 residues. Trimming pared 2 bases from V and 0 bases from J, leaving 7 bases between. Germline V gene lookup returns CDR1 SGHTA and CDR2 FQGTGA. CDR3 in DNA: TGTGCCAGCAGCTTACAGGGGTCGAACACCGGGGAGCTGTTTTTT. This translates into CASSLQGSNTGELFF.

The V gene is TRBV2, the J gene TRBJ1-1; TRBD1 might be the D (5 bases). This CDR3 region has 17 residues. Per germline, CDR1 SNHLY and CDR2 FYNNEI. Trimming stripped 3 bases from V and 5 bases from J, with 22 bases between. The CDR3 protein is CASSDLRRDLGETEAFF. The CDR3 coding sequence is TGTGCCAGCAGTGATCTGCGCCGGGACTTAGGGGAGACTGAAGCTTTCTTT.

In DNA, the CDR3 is TGTGCCAGCAGGTGGGACAGGGAGGGCACAGATACGCAGTATTTT. Amino acid sequence: CASRWDREGTDTQYF. The chain combines TRBV7-2 with TRBJ2-3; TRBD1 aligns across 9 bases. V lost 6 bases, J lost 1 base, and 5 bases stayed unmatched. The CDR3 totals 15 residues. Germline CDR1 and CDR2: SGHTA and FQGNSA.

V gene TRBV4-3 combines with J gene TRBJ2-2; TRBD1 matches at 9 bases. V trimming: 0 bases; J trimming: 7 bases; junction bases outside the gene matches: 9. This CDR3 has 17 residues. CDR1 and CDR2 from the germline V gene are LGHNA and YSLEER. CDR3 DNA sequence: TGCGCCAGCAGCCAAGAAGCACAGGGGGCTGGTTTCGGGGAGCTGTTTTTT. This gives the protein CASSQEAQGAGFGELFF.

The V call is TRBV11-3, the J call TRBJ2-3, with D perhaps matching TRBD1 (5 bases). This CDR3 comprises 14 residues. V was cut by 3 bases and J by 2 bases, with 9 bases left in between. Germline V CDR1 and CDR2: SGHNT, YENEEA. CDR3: CASSLDTSTDTQYF. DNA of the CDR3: TGTGCCAGCAGCTTGGACACTTCCACAGATACGCAGTATTTT.

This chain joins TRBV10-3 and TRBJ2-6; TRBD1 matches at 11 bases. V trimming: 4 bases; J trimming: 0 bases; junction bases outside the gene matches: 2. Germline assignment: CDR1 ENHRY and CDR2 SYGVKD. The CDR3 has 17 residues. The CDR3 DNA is TGTGCCATCAGTGGGGGACAGGGGGGCTCTGGGGCCAACGTCCTGACTTTC. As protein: CAISGGQGGSGANVLTF.

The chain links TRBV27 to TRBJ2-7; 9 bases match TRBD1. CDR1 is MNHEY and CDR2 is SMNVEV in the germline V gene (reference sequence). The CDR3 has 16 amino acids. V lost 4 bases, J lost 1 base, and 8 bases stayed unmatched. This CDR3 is CASSSPRTGVSYEQYF. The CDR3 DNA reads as TGTGCCAGCAGTTCGCCAAGGACAGGGGTGTCCTACGAGCAGTACTTC.

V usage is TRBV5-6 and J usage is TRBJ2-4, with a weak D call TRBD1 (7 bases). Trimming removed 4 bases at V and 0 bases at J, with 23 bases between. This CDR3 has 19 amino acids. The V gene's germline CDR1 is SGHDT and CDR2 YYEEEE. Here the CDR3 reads CASSQGGRGLVLAKNIQYF. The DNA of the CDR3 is TGTGCCAGCAGCCAGGGGGGCAGGGGCCTGGTTCTAGCCAAAAACATTCAGTACTTC.

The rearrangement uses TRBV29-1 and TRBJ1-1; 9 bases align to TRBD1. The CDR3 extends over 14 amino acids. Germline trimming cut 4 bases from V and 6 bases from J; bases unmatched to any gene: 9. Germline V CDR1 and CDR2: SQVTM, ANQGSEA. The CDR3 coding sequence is TGCAGCGTTGTCAGTCTGGGACAGGGCTCTGAAGCTTTCTTT. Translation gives CSVVSLGQGSEAFF. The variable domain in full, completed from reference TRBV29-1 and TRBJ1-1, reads SAVISQKPSRDICQRGTSLTIQCQVDSQVTMMFWYRQQPGQSLTLIATANQGSEATYESGFVIDKFPISRPNLTFSTLTVSNMSPEDSSIYLCSVVSLGQGSEAFFGQGTRLTVV.

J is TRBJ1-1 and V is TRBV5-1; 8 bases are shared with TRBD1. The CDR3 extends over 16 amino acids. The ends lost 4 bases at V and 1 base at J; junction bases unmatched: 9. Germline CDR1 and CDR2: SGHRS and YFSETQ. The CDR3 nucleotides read TGCGCCAGCAGCCCCCAGACAGGGGTGGCGAACACTGAAGCTTTCTTT. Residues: CASSPQTGVANTEAFF.

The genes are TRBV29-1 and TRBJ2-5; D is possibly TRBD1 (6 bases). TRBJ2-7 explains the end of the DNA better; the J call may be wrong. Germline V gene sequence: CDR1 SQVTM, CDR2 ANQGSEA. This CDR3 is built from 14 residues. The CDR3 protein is CSVEGPGAEYEQYF. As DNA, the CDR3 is TGCAGCGTTGAAGGTCCAGGGGCTGAATACGAGCAGTACTTC.

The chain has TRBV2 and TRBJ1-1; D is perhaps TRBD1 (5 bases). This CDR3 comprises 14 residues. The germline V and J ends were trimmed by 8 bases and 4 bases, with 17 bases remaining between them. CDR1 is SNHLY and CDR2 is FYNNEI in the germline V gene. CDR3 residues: CASPRKGRFTEAFF. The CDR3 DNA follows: TGTGCCAGCCCACGGAAGGGGAGGTTCACTGAAGCTTTCTTT.

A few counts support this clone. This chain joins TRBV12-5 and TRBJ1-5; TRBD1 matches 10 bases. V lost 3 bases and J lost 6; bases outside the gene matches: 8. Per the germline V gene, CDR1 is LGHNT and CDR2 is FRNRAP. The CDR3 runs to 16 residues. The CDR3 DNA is TGTGCTAGTGGTTTATGGACAGGGGGTTGGGGTCAGCCCCAGCATTTT. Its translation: CASGLWTGGWGQPQHF. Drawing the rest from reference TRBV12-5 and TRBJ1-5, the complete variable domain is DARVTQTPRHKVTEMGQEVTMRCQPILGHNTVFWYRQTMMQGLELLAYFRNRAPLDDSGMPKDRFSAEMPDATLATLKIQPSEPRDSAVYFCASGLWTGGWGQPQHFGDGTRLSIL.

The CDR3 bases are TGTGCCAGCAGTCCTGGACAGGGTTCCCACTACGAGCAGTACTTC. Translated, it gives CASSPGQGSHYEQYF. The chain recombines TRBV28 with TRBJ2-7; TRBD1 aligns across 8 bases. Trimming cost V 5 bases and J 3 bases; bases outside gene matches: 9. The germline V gene has CDR1 MDHEN and CDR2 SYDVKM. The CDR3 contains 15 residues.

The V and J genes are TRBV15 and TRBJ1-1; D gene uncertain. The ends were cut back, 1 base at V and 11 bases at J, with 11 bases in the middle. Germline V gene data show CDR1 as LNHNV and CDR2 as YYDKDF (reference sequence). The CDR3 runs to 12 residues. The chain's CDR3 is CATSRVSGQAFF. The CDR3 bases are TGTGCCACCAGCAGAGTTAGCGGCCAGGCTTTCTTT.

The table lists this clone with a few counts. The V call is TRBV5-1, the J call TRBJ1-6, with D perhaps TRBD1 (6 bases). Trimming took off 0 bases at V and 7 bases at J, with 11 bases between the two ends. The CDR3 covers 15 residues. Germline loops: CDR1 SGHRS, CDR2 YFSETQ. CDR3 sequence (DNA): TGCGCCAGCAGCTTGGCAGGGGTTATGAATTCACCCCTCCACTTT. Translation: CASSLAGVMNSPLHF.